The 9 T cell receptor beta chains presented below share a single source sample, sequenced in a study of blood T cell repertoires in COVID-19. The table came from immunoSEQ multiplex PCR; TCRdb's copy has only in-frame clones and leaves some out. Of roughly 80,000 clones listed, about 85% are singletons. Material: peripheral blood. The origin of the receptors is a human donor in a cohort sampled during active COVID-19.

The DNA for the CDR3 is TGCGCCAGCAGCTCGAGATTTCCGGGATCCGAGGGCACTGAAGCTTTCTTT. Encoded protein: CASSSRFPGSEGTEAFF. The V gene is TRBV5-1, the J gene TRBJ1-1, with D hard to call. The CDR3 covers 17 residues. Looked up from germline, CDR1 is SGHRS and CDR2 is YFSETQ. Trimming stripped 3 bases from V and 4 bases from J, with 22 bases between. The full variable domain, in which reference TRBV5-1 and TRBJ1-1 provide the parts outside the CDR3, is KAGVTQTPRYLIKTRGQQVTLSCSPISGHRSVSWYQQTPGQGLQFLFEYFSETQRNKGNFPGRFSGRQFSNSRSEMNVSTLELGDSALYLCASSSRFPGSEGTEAFFGQGTRLTVV.

To note about this clone: Other DNA variants within this sample encode the same CDR3. The chain has TRBV30 and TRBJ1-2; 8 nucleotides line up with TRBD1. V was pared by 2 bases and J by 5 bases, with 4 bases of the junction left unmatched. The CDR3 sequence is 13 residues long. Per the germline V gene, CDR1 is GTSNPN and CDR2 is SVGIG (reference sequence). CDR3 residues: CAWSRDRPYGYTF. In DNA, the CDR3 is TGTGCCTGGAGTAGGGACAGGCCTTATGGCTACACCTTC.

J is TRBJ2-3 and V is TRBV16; TRBD2 agrees at 7 bases. Per the germline V gene, CDR1 is KGHSY and CDR2 is FQNENV. The length of the CDR3 is 15 residues. V shed 4 bases, J shed 0 bases, and the junction held 4 bases outside the gene matches. In DNA form, the CDR3 reads TGTGCCAGCAGCCCCAGCGGGGTTAGCACAGATACGCAGTATTTT. Translation gives CASSPSGVSTDTQYF.

The rearrangement links TRBV21-1 to TRBJ2-7; the table's TRBD2 call for D was not verified on the DNA. TRBV21-1 is described as a pseudogene. The CDR3 has 17 residues. The CDR3 region is CASSKGSRTGSSYEQYF. The CDR3 DNA sequence: TGTGCCAGCAGCAAAGGATCCCGTACTGGGAGCTCCTACGAGCAGTACTTC.

V is TRBV10-2 and J is TRBJ2-7; no clear D gene. Germline assignment: CDR1 WSHSY and CDR2 SAAADI. The CDR3 is 16 amino acids. Trimming stripped 0 bases from V and 2 bases from J, with 14 bases between. CDR3 nucleotides: TGCGCCAGCAGTGAGTCGGGCATCTTTACTCCCTACGAGCAGTACTTC. The encoded protein is CASSESGIFTPYEQYF.

The CDR3: CASNVRDRETQYF. The CDR3 DNA reads as TGCGCCAGCAACGTCCGGGACAGAGAGACCCAGTACTTC. The chain is built from TRBV5-1 and TRBJ2-5; TRBD1 agrees at 7 bases. This CDR3 has 13 amino acids. The germline V gene has CDR1 SGHRS and CDR2 YFSETQ. Unmatched junction bases numbered 6, after V lost 6 bases and J lost 4 bases.

This clone was observed a few times. The chain employs TRBV7-8 and TRBJ2-1, with 8 positions matching TRBD1. The CDR3 spans 16 residues. Trimming took 5 bases from V and 4 from J; bases not matched to a gene: 10. CDR1 is SGHVS, CDR2 FQNEAQ, per germline. The CDR3 spells CASSRGGQGIYNEQFF. The CDR3 DNA sequence: TGTGCCAGCAGCCGAGGAGGACAGGGCATATACAATGAGCAGTTCTTC.

This clone has only one observation. Here the CDR3 DNA reads TGTGCCAGCAGCTACTCGGGGGGGGCTAGCACAGATACGCAGTATTTT. It specifies CASSYSGGASTDTQYF. This sequence joins TRBV9 and TRBJ2-3, with 8 bases fitting TRBD2. Germline V gene lookup returns CDR1 SGDLS and CDR2 YYNGEE. With 4 bases clipped from V and 0 bases from J, the junction kept 7 bases outside the gene matches. This CDR3 has 16 amino acids.

The CDR3 nucleotides are TGTGCCAGCAGTTACTCGGGCAGGGCGGCAGAGCAGTACTTC. Residues: CASSYSGRAAEQYF. The chain uses TRBV6-5 and TRBJ2-7, with D possibly being TRBD1 (5 bases). The V and J ends lost 0 bases and 7 bases respectively, with 13 bases between them. CDR3 length equals 14 residues. CDR1 is MNHEY and CDR2 is SVGAGI in the germline V gene.